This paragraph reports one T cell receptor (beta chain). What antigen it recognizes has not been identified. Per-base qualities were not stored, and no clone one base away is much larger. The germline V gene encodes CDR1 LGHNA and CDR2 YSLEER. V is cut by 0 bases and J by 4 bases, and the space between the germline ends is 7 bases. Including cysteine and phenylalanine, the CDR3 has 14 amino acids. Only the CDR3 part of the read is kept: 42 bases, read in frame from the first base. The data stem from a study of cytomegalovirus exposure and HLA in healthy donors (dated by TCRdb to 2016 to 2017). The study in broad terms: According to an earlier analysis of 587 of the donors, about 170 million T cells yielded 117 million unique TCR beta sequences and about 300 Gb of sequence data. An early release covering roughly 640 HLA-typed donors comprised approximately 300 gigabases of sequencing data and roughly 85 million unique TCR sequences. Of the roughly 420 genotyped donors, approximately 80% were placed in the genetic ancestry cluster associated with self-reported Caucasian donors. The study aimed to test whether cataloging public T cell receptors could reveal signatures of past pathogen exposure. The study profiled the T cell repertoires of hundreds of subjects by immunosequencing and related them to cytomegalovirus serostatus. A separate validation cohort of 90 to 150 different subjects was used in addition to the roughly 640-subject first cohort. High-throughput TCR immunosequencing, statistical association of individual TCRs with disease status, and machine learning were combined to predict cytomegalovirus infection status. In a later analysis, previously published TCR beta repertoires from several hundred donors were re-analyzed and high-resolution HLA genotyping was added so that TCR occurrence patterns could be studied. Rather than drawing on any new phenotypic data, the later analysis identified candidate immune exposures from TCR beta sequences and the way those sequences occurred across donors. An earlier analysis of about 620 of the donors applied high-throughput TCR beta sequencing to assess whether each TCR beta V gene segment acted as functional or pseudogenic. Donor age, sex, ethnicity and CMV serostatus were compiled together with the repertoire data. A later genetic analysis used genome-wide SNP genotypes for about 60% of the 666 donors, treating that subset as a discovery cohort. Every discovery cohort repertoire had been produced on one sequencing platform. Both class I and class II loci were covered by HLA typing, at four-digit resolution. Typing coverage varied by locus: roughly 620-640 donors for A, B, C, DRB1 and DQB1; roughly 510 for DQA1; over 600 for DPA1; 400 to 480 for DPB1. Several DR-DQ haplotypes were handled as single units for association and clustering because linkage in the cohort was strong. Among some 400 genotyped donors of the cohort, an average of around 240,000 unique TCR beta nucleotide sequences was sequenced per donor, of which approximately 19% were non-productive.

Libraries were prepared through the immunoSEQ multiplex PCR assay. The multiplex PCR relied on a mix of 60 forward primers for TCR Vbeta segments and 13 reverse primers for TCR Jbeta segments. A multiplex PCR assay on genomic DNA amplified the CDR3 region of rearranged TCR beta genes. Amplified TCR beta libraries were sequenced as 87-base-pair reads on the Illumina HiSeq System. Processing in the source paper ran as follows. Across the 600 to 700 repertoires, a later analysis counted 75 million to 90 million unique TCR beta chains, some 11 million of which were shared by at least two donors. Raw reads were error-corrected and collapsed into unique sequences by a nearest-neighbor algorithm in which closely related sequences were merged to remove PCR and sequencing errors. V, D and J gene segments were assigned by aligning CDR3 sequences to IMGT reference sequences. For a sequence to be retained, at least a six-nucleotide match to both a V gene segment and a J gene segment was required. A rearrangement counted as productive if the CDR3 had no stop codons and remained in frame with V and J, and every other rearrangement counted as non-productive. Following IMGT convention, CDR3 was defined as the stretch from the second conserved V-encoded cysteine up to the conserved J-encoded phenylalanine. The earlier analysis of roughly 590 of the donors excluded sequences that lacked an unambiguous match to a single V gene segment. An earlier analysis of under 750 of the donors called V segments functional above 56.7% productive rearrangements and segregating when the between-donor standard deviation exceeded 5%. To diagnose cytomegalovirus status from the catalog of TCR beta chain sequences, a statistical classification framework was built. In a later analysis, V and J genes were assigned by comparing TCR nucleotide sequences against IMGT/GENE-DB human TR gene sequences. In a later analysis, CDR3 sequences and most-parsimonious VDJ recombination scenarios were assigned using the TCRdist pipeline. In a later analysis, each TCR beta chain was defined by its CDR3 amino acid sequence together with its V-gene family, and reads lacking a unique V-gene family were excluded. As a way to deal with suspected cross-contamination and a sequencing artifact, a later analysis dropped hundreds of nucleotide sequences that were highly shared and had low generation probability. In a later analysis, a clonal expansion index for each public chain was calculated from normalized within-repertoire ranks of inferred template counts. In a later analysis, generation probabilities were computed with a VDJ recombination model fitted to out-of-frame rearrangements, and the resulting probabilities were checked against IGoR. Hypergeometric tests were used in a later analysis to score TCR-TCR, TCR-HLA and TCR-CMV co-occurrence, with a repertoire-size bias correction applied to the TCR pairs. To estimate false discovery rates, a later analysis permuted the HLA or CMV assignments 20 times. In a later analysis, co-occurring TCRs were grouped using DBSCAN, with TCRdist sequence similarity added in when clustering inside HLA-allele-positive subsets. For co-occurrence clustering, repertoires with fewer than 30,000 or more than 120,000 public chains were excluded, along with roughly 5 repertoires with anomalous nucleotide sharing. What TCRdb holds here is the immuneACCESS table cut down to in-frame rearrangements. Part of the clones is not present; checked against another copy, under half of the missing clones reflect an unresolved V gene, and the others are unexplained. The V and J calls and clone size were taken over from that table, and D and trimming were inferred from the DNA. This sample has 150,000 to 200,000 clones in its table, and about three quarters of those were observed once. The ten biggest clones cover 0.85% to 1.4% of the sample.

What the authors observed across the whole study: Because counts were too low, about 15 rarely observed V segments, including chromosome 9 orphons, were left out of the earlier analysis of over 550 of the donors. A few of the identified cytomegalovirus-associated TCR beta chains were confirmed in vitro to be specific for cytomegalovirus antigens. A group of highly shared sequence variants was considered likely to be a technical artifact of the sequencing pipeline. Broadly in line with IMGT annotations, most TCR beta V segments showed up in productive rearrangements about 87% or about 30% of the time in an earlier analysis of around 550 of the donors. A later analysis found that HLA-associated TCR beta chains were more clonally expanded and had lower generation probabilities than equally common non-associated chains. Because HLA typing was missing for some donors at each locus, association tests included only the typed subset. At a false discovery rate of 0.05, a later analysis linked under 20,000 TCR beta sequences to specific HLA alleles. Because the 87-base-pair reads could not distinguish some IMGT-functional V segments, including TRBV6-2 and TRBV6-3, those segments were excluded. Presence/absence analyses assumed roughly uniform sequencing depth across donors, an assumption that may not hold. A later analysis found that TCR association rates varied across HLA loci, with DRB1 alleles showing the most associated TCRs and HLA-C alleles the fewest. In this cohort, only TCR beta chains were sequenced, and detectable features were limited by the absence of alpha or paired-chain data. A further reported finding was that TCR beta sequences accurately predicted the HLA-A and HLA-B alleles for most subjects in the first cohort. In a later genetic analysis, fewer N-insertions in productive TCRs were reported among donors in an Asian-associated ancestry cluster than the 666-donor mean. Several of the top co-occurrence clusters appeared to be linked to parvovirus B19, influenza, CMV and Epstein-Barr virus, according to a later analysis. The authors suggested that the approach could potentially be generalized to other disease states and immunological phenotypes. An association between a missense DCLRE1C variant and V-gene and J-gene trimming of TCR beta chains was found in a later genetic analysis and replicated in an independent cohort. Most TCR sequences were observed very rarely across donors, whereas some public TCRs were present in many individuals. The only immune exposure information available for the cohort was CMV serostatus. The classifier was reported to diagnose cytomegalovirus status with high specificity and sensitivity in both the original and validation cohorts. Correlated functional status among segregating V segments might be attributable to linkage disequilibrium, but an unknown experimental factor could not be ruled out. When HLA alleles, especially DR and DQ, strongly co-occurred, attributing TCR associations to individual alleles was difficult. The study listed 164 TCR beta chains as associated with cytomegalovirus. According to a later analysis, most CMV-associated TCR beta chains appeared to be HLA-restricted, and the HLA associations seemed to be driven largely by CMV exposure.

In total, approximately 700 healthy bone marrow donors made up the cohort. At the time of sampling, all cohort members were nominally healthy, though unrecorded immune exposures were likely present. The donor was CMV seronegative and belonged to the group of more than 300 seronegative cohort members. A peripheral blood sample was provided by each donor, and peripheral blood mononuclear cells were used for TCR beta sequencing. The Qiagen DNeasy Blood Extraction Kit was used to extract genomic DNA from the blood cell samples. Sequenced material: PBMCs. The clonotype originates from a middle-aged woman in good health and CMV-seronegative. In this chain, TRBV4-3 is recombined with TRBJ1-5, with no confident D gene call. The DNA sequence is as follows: TGCGCCAGCAGCCAAGAGTCGGGAAATCAGCCCCAGCATTTT. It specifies CASSQESGNQPQHF.